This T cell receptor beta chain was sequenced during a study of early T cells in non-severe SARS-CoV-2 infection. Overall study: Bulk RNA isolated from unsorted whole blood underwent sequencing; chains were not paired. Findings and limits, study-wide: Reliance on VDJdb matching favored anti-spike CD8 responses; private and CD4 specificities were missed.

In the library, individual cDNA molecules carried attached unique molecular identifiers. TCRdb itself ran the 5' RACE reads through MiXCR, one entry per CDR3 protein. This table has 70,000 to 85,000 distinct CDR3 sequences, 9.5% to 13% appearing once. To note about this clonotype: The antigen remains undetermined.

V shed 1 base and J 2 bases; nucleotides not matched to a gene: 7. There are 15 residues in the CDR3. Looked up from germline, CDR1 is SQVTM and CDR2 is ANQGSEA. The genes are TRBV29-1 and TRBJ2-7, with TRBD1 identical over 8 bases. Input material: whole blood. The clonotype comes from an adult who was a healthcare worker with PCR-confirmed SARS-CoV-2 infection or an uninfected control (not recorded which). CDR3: CSVEGGDRFPYEQYF. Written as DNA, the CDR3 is TGCAGCGTTGAAGGCGGGGACAGGTTTCCCTACGAGCAGTACTTC.